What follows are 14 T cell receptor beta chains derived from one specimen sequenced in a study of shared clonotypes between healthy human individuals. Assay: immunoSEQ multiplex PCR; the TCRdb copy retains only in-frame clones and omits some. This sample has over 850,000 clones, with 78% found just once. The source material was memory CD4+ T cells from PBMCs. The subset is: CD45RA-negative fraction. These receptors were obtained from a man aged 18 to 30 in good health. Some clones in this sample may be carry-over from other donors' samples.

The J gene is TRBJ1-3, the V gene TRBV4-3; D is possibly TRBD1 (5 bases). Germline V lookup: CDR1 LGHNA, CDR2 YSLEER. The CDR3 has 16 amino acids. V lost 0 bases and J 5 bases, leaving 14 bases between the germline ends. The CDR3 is CASSQDYSQGRNTIYF. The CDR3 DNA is TGCGCCAGCAGCCAAGATTATTCTCAGGGTAGAAACACCATATATTTT.

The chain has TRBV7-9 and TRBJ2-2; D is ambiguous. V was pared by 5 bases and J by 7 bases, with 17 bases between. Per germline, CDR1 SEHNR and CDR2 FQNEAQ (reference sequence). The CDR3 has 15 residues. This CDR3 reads CASSPRTGFVGELFF. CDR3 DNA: TGTGCCAGCAGCCCGAGGACCGGTTTTGTCGGGGAGCTGTTTTTT.

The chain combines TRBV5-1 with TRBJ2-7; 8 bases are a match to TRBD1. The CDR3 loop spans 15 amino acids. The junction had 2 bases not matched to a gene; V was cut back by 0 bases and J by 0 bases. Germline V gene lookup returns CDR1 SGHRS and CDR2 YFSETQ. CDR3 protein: CASSLAGTGSYEQYF. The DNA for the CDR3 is TGCGCCAGCAGCTTGGCCGGGACAGGCTCCTACGAGCAGTACTTC.

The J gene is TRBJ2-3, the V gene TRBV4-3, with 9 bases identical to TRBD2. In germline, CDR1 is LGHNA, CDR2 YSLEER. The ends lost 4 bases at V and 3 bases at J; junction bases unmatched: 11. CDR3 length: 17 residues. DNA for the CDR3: TGCGCCAGCAGCCCCCAGGGTAGCGGGAGTAGTACAGATACGCAGTATTTT. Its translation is CASSPQGSGSSTDTQYF.

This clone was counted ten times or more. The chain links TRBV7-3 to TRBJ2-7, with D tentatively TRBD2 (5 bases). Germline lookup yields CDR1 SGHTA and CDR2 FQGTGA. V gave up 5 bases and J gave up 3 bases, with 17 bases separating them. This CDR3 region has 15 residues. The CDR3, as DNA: TGTGCCAGCAGCCCAAATTCTGTCGGGAACTACGAGCAGTACTTC. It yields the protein CASSPNSVGNYEQYF.

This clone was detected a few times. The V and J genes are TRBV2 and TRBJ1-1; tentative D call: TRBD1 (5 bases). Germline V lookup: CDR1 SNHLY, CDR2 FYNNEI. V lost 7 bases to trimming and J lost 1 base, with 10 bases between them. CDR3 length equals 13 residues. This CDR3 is CASIWGENTEAFF. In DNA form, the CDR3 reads TGTGCCAGCATATGGGGGGAGAACACTGAAGCTTTCTTT.

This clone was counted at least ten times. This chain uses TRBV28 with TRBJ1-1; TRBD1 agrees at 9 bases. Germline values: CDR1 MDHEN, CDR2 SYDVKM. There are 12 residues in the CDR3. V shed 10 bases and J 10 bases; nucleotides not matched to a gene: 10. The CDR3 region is CATRTGGARAFF. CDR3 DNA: TGTGCCACCCGTACAGGGGGCGCGCGAGCTTTCTTT.

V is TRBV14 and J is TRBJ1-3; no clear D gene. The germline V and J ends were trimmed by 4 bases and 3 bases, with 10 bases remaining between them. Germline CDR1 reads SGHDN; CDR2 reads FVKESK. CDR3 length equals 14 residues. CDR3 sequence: CASSLPGIGNTIYF. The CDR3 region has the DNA TGTGCCAGCAGCCTGCCGGGGATTGGAAACACCATATATTTT.

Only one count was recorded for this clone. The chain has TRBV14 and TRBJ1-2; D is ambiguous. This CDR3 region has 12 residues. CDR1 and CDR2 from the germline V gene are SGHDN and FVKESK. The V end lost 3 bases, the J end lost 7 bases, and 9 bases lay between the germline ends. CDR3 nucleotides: TGTGCCAGCAGCCAGGGCAGGAGTGGCTACACCTTC. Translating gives CASSQGRSGYTF.

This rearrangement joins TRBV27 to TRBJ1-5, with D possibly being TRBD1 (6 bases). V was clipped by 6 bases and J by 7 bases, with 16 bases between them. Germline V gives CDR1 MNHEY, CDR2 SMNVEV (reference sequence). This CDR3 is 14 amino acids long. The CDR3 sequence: CASSPLQGSQPQHF. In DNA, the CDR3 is TGTGCCAGCAGCCCTTTACAGGGCTCGCAGCCCCAGCATTTT.

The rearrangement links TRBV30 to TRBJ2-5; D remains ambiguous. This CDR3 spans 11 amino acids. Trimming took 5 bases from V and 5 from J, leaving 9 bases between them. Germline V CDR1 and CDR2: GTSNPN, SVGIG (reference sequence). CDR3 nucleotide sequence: TGTGCCTGGGGTACTATGGAGACCCAGTACTTC. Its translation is CAWGTMETQYF.

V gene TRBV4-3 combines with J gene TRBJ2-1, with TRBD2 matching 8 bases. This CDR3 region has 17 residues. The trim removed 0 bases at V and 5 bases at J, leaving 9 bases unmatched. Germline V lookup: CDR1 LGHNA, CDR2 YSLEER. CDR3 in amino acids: CASSQDRISGDNNEQFF. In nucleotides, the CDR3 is TGCGCCAGCAGCCAAGATCGGATTAGCGGGGATAACAATGAGCAGTTCTTC.

The CDR3 DNA follows: TGTGCCAGTAGTAGTCTCGCCGGGCCCCGTGCCGATGAGCAGTTCTTC. Amino acid sequence: CASSSLAGPRADEQFF. The genes are TRBV19 and TRBJ2-1; D remains unclear. Per germline, CDR1 LNHDA and CDR2 SQIVND (reference sequence). This CDR3 contains 16 residues. V gave up 4 bases and J gave up 8 bases, with 21 bases separating them.

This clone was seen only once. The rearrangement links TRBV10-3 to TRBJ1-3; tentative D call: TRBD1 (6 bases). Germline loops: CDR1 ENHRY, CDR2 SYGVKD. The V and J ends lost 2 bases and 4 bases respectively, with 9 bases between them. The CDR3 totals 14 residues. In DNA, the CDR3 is TGTGCCATCAGTGAGCCGGGACAAGGAAACACCATATATTTT. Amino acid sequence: CAISEPGQGNTIYF.